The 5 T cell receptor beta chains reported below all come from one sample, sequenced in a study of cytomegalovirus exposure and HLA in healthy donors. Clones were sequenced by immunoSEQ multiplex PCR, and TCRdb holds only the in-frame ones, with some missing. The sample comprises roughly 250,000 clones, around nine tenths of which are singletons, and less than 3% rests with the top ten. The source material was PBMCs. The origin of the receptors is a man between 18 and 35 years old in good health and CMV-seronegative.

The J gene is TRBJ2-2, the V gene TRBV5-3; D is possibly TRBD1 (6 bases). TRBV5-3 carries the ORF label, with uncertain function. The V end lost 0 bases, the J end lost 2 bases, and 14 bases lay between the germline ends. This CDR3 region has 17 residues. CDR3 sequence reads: CARSLDLWDKNTGELFF. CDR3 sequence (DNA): TGTGCCAGAAGCTTGGATTTGTGGGACAAAAACACCGGGGAGCTGTTTTTT.

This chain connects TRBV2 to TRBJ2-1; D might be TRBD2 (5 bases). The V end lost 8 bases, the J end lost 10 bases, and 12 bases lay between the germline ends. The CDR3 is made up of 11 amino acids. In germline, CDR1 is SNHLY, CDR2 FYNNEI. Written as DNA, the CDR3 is TGTGCCAGCGGCCAGTCGGGAGAGCAGTTCTTC. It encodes CASGQSGEQFF.

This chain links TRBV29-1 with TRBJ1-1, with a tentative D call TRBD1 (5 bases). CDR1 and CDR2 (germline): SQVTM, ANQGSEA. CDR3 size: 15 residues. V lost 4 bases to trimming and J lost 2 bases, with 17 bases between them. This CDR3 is CSVVSRAGRNTEAFF. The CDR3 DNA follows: TGCAGCGTTGTAAGTCGGGCAGGGCGAAACACTGAAGCTTTCTTT.

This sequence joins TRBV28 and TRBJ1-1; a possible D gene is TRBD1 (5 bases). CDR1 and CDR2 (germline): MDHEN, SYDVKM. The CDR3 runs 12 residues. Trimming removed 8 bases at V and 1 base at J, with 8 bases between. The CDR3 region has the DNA TGTGCCAGCGGGACTTCGAACACTGAAGCTTTCTTT. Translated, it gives CASGTSNTEAFF.

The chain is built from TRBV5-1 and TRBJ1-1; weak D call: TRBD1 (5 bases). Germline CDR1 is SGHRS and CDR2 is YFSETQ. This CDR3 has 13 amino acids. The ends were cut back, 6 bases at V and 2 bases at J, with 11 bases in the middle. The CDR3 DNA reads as TGCGCCAGCACTGAGGGGACTAACACTGAAGCTTTCTTT. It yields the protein CASTEGTNTEAFF.